Sequencing of this T cell receptor beta chain was carried out in a study of blood T cell repertoires in COVID-19 (dated by TCRdb to 2018 to 2021). About the study as a whole: Samples from collaborators originated in the United States, Italy and Spain and spanned both the acute and convalescent phases of COVID-19. The prospective study material was composed of cDNA or gDNA derived from T cells, B-cell-depleted T cells, or PBMCs. Deeply sampled blood TCRbeta repertoires from subjects exposed to, actively infected with, or recovered from COVID-19 were included in the dataset. The repertoires were made available in a free public database intended to serve as a resource for research on the immune response to SARS-CoV-2. Samples came from the ongoing ImmuneRACE study (first 160 participants) plus 1,254 subjects from 6 global collaborators. The sample metadata nearly always contained a de-identified subject ID, COVID-19 status, age in years and sex. HLA class I and class II types, where available, came from metadata supplied by the sample provider rather than from assay-based typing. General findings and caveats noted by the study authors: The quantity of clinical and demographic metadata differed by source and by participant and was supplied without curation.

Worth noting for this clone: What this receptor recognizes is not known. No much larger clone exists at a distance of one base, and base qualities are not known.

The immunoSEQ Assay, a bias-controlled multiplex PCR, was used to amplify TCRbeta CDR3 regions from genomic DNA. Processing in the source paper ran as follows. The number of nucleated cells in each sample was estimated from the amplification of reference gene primers within the assay. Sequence reads were collapsed and filtered to measure the absolute abundance of every unique TCRbeta CDR3 rearrangement. For each sample, productive Simpson clonality was calculated as the square root of Simpson's diversity index over productive rearrangements. Here the immuneACCESS table is served through TCRdb, limited to in-frame sequences with V and J called. Missing clones are a known gap in these copies; in checked studies unresolved V genes cover under half, and the rest lacks a known reason. Clonal size and the V and J genes are those of that table, whereas D and trimming came from the DNA. This sample lists 80,000 to 100,000 clones; roughly 82% were detected once. About 11% of the sample comes from the top ten.

Spanning cysteine to phenylalanine, the CDR3 consists of 15 amino acids. CDR3 DNA only is kept here, 45 bases in frame from base 1. V lost 8 bases and J lost 1 base, and the count of bases not matched to a germline gene is 7. As encoded in the germline V gene, CDR1 is MNHEY while CDR2 is SVGAGI. Each collaborating institution followed its own protocols to collect whole blood in K2EDTA tubes. For TCRbeta analysis, collaborator samples were shipped as frozen whole blood, as isolated PBMCs, or as DNA extracted from either sample type. The sequenced sample was peripheral blood. The TCR comes from a man between 65 and 85 years old with active or convalescent COVID-19. In this chain, TRBV6-5 is recombined with TRBJ1-1, with 10 bases aligning to TRBD1. The CDR3 amino acid sequence is: CASLPRDRGNTEAFF. The DNA sequence is TGTGCCAGCCTGCCAAGGGACAGGGGGAACACTGAAGCTTTCTTT.